This T cell receptor beta chain was observed in a study of blood T cell repertoires in COVID-19. Libraries were prepared by immunoSEQ multiplex PCR; TCRdb keeps only in-frame clonotypes and omits some of them. Found here are roughly 200,000 clones, 75% to 90% of them singletons; the top ten hold 6.2%. On this clone: The junction departs from the called germline gene at one end, perhaps through a read error.

Germline CDR1 reads GTSNPN; CDR2 reads SVGIG (reference sequence). This CDR3 is 12 amino acids long. The receptor's source is a man in his forties who had recovered from COVID-19. The sequencing sample was made of PBMCs or T cells enriched from blood (not recorded which). V is TRBV30 and J is TRBJ1-1, with 7 bases matching TRBD1. CDR3 sequence: CAWSSTGIRGLF. CDR3 DNA: TGTGCCTGGAGTTCGACAGGGATTCGGGGCCTCTTT. Full variable domain (missing parts from reference TRBV30 and TRBJ1-1): SQTIHQWPATLVQPVGSPLSLECTVEGTSNPNLYWYRQAAGRGLQLLFYSVGIGQISSEVPQNLSASRPQDRQFILSSKKLLLSDSGFYLCAWSSTGIRGLFGQGTRLTVV.